This T cell receptor (beta chain) was captured by sequencing in a study of blood T cells in healthy people across ages. The study's findings and limits: With age, beta diversity per million T cells declined roughly linearly, significantly by about 40.

Donors ranged from about 6 to 95 years old and were healthy Caucasians in Russia. Each sample had at least 6.5 million PBMCs isolated. Combining a sample-barcoded 5' primer with a J-beta primer mix, a second PCR ran for about 6 to 11 cycles. Every cDNA was tagged by a template-switch adaptor with 12 random nucleotides. TCRdb re-called the 5' RACE reads with MiXCR, one entry per CDR3 protein. The profile covers roughly 680,000 distinct CDR3 sequences, with approximately 50% appearing a single time and about a third taken by the ten largest. Germline V gives CDR1 MDHEN, CDR2 SYDVKM. This CDR3 contains 15 residues. With 6 bases removed from V and 0 bases from J, the gap between germline ends came to 15 bases. As regards this clonotype: Its specificity is unknown.

This sequence was found in a woman aged 55-69 years in good health. Material: blood. This chain joins TRBV28 and TRBJ2-7; no clear D. The CDR3 reads CASRLGTDSSYEQYF. The CDR3 coding sequence is TGTGCCAGCAGGCTAGGTACGGATAGCTCCTACGAGCAGTACTTC.